This T cell receptor (beta chain) was sequenced for a study of CD8+ T cells in alopecia areata. Study at large: Administration of oral tofacitinib to treated patients was at 5 to 10 mg twice daily. Study-wide findings and caveats: Many expanded lesional clones stayed in scalp and blood while on tofacitinib. An increase in clonality over normal scalp was evident in lesional scalp, especially alopecia totalis/universalis.

A word on this clone: No antigen is known for it.

RNA, once extracted, was reverse transcribed into cDNA for use as the sequencing template. TCRdb's table, derived via immunoSEQ multiplex PCR, lists solely in-frame clones and lacks some. The sample carries about 200,000 clones, under 40% recorded once. Treatment specified: oral pan-JAK inhibitor, 5-10 mg twice daily. Individuals with alopecia areata gave both lesional scalp punch biopsies and peripheral blood for collection. The source material was CD4+ T cells sorted from blood, sampled around week 34, from a patient treated with tofacitinib. The sequence was collected from a human donor with alopecia areata.

DNA for the CDR3: TGCGCCAGCAGCTTGGCCGGGACAGCACCAGATACGCAGTATTTT. It codes for CASSLAGTAPDTQYF. V gene TRBV5-1 combines with J gene TRBJ2-3, with TRBD1 matching 7 bases. Germline lookup yields CDR1 SGHRS and CDR2 YFSETQ. J lost 4 bases, V lost 0 bases, and 5 bases had no gene match. The CDR3 extends over 15 amino acids.